The 5 T cell receptor beta chains presented below share a single source sample, sequenced in a study of blood T cell repertoires in COVID-19. Assay: immunoSEQ multiplex PCR; the TCRdb copy retains only in-frame clones and omits some. This repertoire shows tens of thousands of clones, around 87% found once; its top ten account for 35% to 50%. The sample comprised peripheral blood. All receptors come from a human donor in a cohort sampled during active COVID-19.

The V gene is TRBV4-3, the J gene TRBJ1-3; D call uncertain. Deletions cut 0 bases from V and 0 bases from J, with 15 bases between. Looked up from germline, CDR1 is LGHNA and CDR2 is YSLEER. The CDR3 totals 18 residues. The CDR3 sequence: CASSQDPGGSFSGNTIYF. The CDR3 nucleotides read TGCGCCAGCAGCCAAGATCCGGGTGGCAGTTTCTCTGGAAACACCATATATTTT.

The chain couples TRBV2 to TRBJ2-7; 7 nucleotides align to TRBD1. V dropped 5 bases and J dropped 0; count of bases not matched to a gene: 4. The germline V gene has CDR1 SNHLY and CDR2 FYNNEI. CDR3 length equals 14 residues. Written as DNA, the CDR3 is TGTGCCAGCAGTTTTGACAGGGTCTCCTACGAGCAGTACTTC. Protein sequence: CASSFDRVSYEQYF.

The rearrangement links TRBV5-6 to TRBJ2-1; 7 nucleotides line up with TRBD1. The CDR3 length is 13 residues. Germline trimming cut 3 bases from V and 5 bases from J; bases unmatched to any gene: 2. Germline V CDR1 and CDR2: SGHDT, YYEEEE. The CDR3 here is CASSWGTDNEQFF. CDR3 coding DNA: TGTGCCAGCAGCTGGGGGACAGACAATGAGCAGTTCTTC.

The chain employs TRBV7-2 and TRBJ1-6, with 12 positions matching TRBD1. CDR1 and CDR2 from the germline V gene are SGHTA and FQGNSA. The V segment lost 5 bases and the J segment 13 bases; nucleotides outside the gene matches: 12. CDR3 length: 16 residues. In DNA, the CDR3 is TGTGCCAGCAGCGCACCCGGGACAGGGGGCACATTTCCCCTCCACTTT. Translation gives CASSAPGTGGTFPLHF.

This rearrangement joins TRBV7-3 to TRBJ2-5, with a weak D call TRBD2 (6 bases). The CDR3 covers 16 residues. The germline V gene has CDR1 SGHTA and CDR2 FQGTGA. The V and J ends lost 0 bases and 5 bases respectively, with 16 bases between them. The CDR3 loop is CASSLTAGTGGETQYF. The DNA of the CDR3 is TGTGCCAGCAGCTTAACCGCCGGGACCGGAGGGGAGACCCAGTACTTC.